Following are 25 T cell receptor beta chains from one sample sequenced in a study of cytomegalovirus exposure and HLA in healthy donors. The PCR was carried out with 60 Vbeta primers and 13 Jbeta primers. Libraries were prepared by immunoSEQ multiplex PCR; TCRdb keeps only in-frame clonotypes and omits some of them. The sample has under 150,000 clones; approximately 70% are singletons. Sequencing was done on a sample of PBMCs. The origin of the receptors is a woman aged 55 to 70 in good health and CMV-seropositive.

This clone was recorded a few times. The genes are TRBV29-1 and TRBJ1-4; maybe TRBD1 (5 bases). The CDR3 loop spans 15 amino acids. Trimming cost V 7 bases and J 3 bases, with 18 bases left between them. The germline V gene has CDR1 SQVTM and CDR2 ANQGSEA. The CDR3 loop is CSAGRGQRANEKLFF. The CDR3 region has the DNA TGCAGCGCAGGGAGGGGCCAGAGGGCTAATGAAAAACTGTTTTTT.

CDR3 sequence (DNA): TGCGCCAGCAGCTTCAGGGTCAGCTCCTACGAGCAGTACTTC. It encodes CASSFRVSSYEQYF. This chain joins TRBV5-1 and TRBJ2-7; weak D call: TRBD1 (5 bases). The CDR3 runs 14 residues. CDR1 SGHRS and CDR2 YFSETQ come from the germline V gene. V was clipped by 2 bases and J by 0 bases, with 9 bases between them.

There are a few counts of this clone. The chain combines TRBV18 with TRBJ2-3, with a tentative D call TRBD2 (5 bases). This CDR3 region has 14 residues. Germline CDR1 and CDR2: KGHSH and LQKENI. V was trimmed by 6 bases and J by 0 bases, leaving 10 bases between them. The CDR3 sequence is CASSAGLSTDTQYF. The CDR3 coding sequence is TGTGCCAGCTCCGCGGGCCTAAGCACAGATACGCAGTATTTT. The full variable domain, its missing parts supplied by reference TRBV18 and TRBJ2-3, is NAGVMQNPRHLVRRRGQEARLRCSPMKGHSHVYWYRQLPEEGLKFMVYLQKENIIDESGMPKERFSAEFPKEGPSILRIQQVVRGDSAAYFCASSAGLSTDTQYFGPGTRLTVL.

The rearrangement links TRBV27 to TRBJ2-3; D uncertain. In germline, CDR1 is MNHEY, CDR2 SMNVEV (reference sequence). V lost 5 bases, J lost 2 bases, and 8 bases lay in between. The CDR3 runs to 13 residues. CDR3 sequence (DNA): TGTGCCAGCAGTATAGACACCACAGATACGCAGTATTTT. This gives the protein CASSIDTTDTQYF.

The chain carries TRBV13 and TRBJ2-7, with D possibly matching TRBD1 (6 bases). Germline V gene lookup returns CDR1 PRHDT and CDR2 FYEKMQ (reference sequence). This CDR3 comprises 13 residues. Trimming left V 5 bases short and J 3 bases short, with 11 bases between. CDR3 in DNA: TGTGCCAGCAGCCTGACAGGTGACTACGAGCAGTACTTC. Encoded protein: CASSLTGDYEQYF.

The chain carries TRBV11-3 and TRBJ2-1, with D perhaps TRBD2 (7 bases). Trimming removed 5 bases from V and 3 bases from J, with 14 bases in between. The germline gives CDR1 SGHNT, CDR2 YENEEA. This CDR3 is built from 15 residues. CDR3: CASSPEGGDYNEQFF. The CDR3 DNA is TGTGCCAGCAGCCCAGAGGGGGGGGACTACAATGAGCAGTTCTTC.

This rearrangement joins TRBV27 to TRBJ2-3; 8 nucleotides line up with TRBD1. CDR1 and CDR2 (germline): MNHEY, SMNVEV (reference sequence). Trimming cost V 6 bases and J 2 bases; bases outside gene matches: 16. The CDR3 spans 18 residues. CDR3 protein: CASSRHRGQGLYTDTQYF. CDR3 nucleotide sequence: TGTGCCAGCAGCCGACACCGCGGACAGGGCCTTTACACAGATACGCAGTATTTT.

The sample holds a few counts of this clone. The chain carries TRBV10-1 and TRBJ2-1, with 8 bases fitting TRBD2. This CDR3 region has 13 residues. The junction had 6 bases not matched to a gene; V was cut back by 7 bases and J by 7 bases. Germline V gene lookup returns CDR1 WNHNN and CDR2 SYGVQD (reference sequence). This CDR3 reads CASTAGGSNEQFF. DNA for the CDR3: TGCGCCAGCACGGCGGGGGGATCGAATGAGCAGTTCTTC.

The sample holds many counts of this clone. The chain combines TRBV6-5 with TRBJ1-4; D unclear. Between the trimmed V and J ends, which lost 10 bases and 8 bases, there was a span of 11 bases. Germline V gene sequence: CDR1 MNHEY, CDR2 SVGAGI. This CDR3 is built from 11 residues. The CDR3: CATRGLEKLFF. CDR3 sequence (DNA): TGTGCCACCCGAGGGCTAGAAAAACTGTTTTTT.

There are a few counts of this clone. This rearrangement joins TRBV5-4 to TRBJ1-2, with 8 bases that match TRBD1. V lost 4 bases and J lost 2; bases outside the gene matches: 10. The CDR3 is made up of 16 amino acids. The V gene's germline CDR1 is SGHNT and CDR2 YYREEE (reference sequence). CDR3 nucleotide sequence: TGTGCCAGCAGCCCGAGGACAGGGTCGGCCAACTATGGCTACACCTTC. The encoded protein is CASSPRTGSANYGYTF.

V usage is TRBV10-3 and J usage is TRBJ1-2; TRBD1 matches 7 bases. CDR3 length: 16 amino acids. V gave up 4 bases and J gave up 4 bases; unmatched junction bases: 12. The germline V gene encodes CDR1 ENHRY and CDR2 SYGVKD. This chain's CDR3 is CAISGRKGGSVYGYTF. DNA of the CDR3: TGTGCCATCAGTGGTAGGAAAGGGGGCTCTGTCTATGGCTACACCTTC.

This clone has only a few counts. The rearrangement joins TRBV9 to TRBJ1-1, with 7 bases identical to TRBD1. The germline CDR1 and CDR2 sequences are SGDLS and YYNGEE. V trimming: 4 bases; J trimming: 6 bases; junction bases outside the gene matches: 9. The CDR3 extends over 14 amino acids. The CDR3 loop is CASSKEGAAAEAFF. The CDR3 DNA sequence: TGTGCCAGCAGCAAAGAGGGGGCCGCGGCTGAAGCTTTCTTT.

The CDR3 reads CASSLEVTSVAGELFF. The CDR3 nucleotides are TGTGCCAGCAGCTTAGAGGTGACTAGCGTAGCCGGGGAGCTGTTTTTT. This rearrangement joins TRBV11-3 to TRBJ2-2; TRBD2 agrees at 8 bases. The CDR3 loop spans 16 amino acids. J gave up 6 bases and V 0 bases, and 6 bases lay outside the gene matches. Germline V gene data show CDR1 as SGHNT and CDR2 as YENEEA.

This chain links TRBV5-4 with TRBJ1-1; maybe TRBD1 (5 bases). V was pared by 0 bases and J by 4 bases, with 16 bases between. CDR3 length: 16 residues. Germline V gene data show CDR1 as SGHNT and CDR2 as YYREEE (reference sequence). CDR3 residues: CASSLEGRSGLTEAFF. In DNA, the CDR3 is TGTGCCAGCAGCTTGGAGGGTCGGTCAGGGCTCACTGAAGCTTTCTTT.

The rearrangement links TRBV9 to TRBJ2-1; TRBD2 is a possible D gene (6 bases). V was shortened by 4 bases and J by 3 bases, with 8 bases between the two germline ends. CDR3 size: 13 residues. Germline CDR1 SGDLS, CDR2 YYNGEE. In DNA form, the CDR3 reads TGTGCCAGCAGCCCCGGGAGCTACAATGAGCAGTTCTTC. Its protein product is CASSPGSYNEQFF.

This chain links TRBV9 with TRBJ1-1, with D perhaps matching TRBD1 (5 bases). CDR1 and CDR2 (germline): SGDLS, YYNGEE. V shed 4 bases and J shed 0 bases, with 10 bases lying between them. This CDR3 contains 14 residues. The CDR3 DNA follows: TGTGCCAGCAGCCCGACAGCAGTGAACACTGAAGCTTTCTTT. This gives the protein CASSPTAVNTEAFF.

This clone was seen more than once but under ten times. The chain carries TRBV6-5 and TRBJ1-4, with 7 nucleotides matching TRBD1. Looked up from germline, CDR1 is MNHEY and CDR2 is SVGAGI. The CDR3 totals 15 residues. J was trimmed by 7 bases and V by 6 bases; bases with no gene match: 11. The CDR3 bases are TGTGCCAGCAGCCTTGACAGGGTTAGAGGTGAAAAACTGTTTTTT. The encoded protein is CASSLDRVRGEKLFF.

The rearrangement links TRBV7-9 to TRBJ1-3; D ambiguous. The CDR3 runs 18 residues. The ends were cut back, 4 bases at V and 0 bases at J, with 19 bases in the middle. The germline V gene has CDR1 SEHNR and CDR2 FQNEAQ (reference sequence). CDR3 nucleotide sequence: TGTGCCAGCAGCTACTTCAGAGATTCAAGACTCTCTGGAAACACCATATATTTT. Protein product: CASSYFRDSRLSGNTIYF.

The gene calls are TRBV29-1 and TRBJ2-2; 7 positions match TRBD1. V was clipped by 0 bases and J by 5 bases; unmatched bases: 6. Germline values: CDR1 SQVTM, CDR2 ANQGSEA. This CDR3 has 15 amino acids. The CDR3 loop reads CSVEDWDRGTGELFF. As DNA, the CDR3 is TGCAGCGTTGAAGATTGGGACAGAGGGACCGGGGAGCTGTTTTTT.

The rearrangement uses TRBV9 and TRBJ1-2; D gene unclear. In germline, CDR1 is SGDLS, CDR2 YYNGEE. Trimming pared 4 bases from V and 5 bases from J, leaving 12 bases between. The CDR3 is 13 residues long. CDR3 amino acids: CASSPAGDYGYTF. CDR3 in DNA: TGTGCCAGCAGCCCAGCAGGTGATTATGGCTACACCTTC. Variable domain in full (rest from reference TRBV9 and TRBJ1-2): DSGVTQTPKHLITATGQRVTLRCSPRSGDLSVYWYQQSLDQGLQFLIQYYNGEERAKGNILERFSAQQFPDLHSELNLSSLELGDSALYFCASSPAGDYGYTFGSGTRLTVV.

There are a few counts of this clone. The chain couples TRBV27 to TRBJ1-1; no clear D gene. Trimming removed 3 bases at V and 4 bases at J, with 12 bases between. Germline V lookup: CDR1 MNHEY, CDR2 SMNVEV (reference sequence). The CDR3 runs to 14 residues. As DNA, the CDR3 is TGTGCCAGCAGTTTCTATCCTAGGTTCACTGAAGCTTTCTTT. Translated: CASSFYPRFTEAFF.

The rearrangement joins TRBV7-9 to TRBJ2-5; TRBD2 is a possible D gene (5 bases). The J call may be faulty, since TRBJ2-7 better matches the DNA end. The CDR3 spans 14 residues. Germline CDR1 reads SEHNR; CDR2 reads FQNEAQ (reference sequence). The CDR3 protein is CASSYLRGGTEQYF. The DNA for the CDR3 is TGTGCCAGCAGCTACCTCCGAGGAGGAACCGAGCAGTACTTC.

The J gene is TRBJ2-5, the V gene TRBV4-1; TRBD1 matches at 9 bases. The CDR3 is 15 residues long. J was trimmed by 1 base and V by 6 bases; bases with no gene match: 6. Germline CDR1 reads MGHRA; CDR2 reads YSYEKL. CDR3 nucleotides: TGCGCCAGCAGTGAACCGGGACAGGGCCAAGAGACCCAGTACTTC. It specifies CASSEPGQGQETQYF.

The chain recombines TRBV27 with TRBJ2-7, with D maybe TRBD1 (5 bases). This CDR3 has 14 residues. V lost 3 bases and J lost 6, with 15 bases in between. From germline, CDR1 is MNHEY and CDR2 SMNVEV (reference sequence). For the CDR3, the DNA is TGTGCCAGCAGTTTGGGGCAGGGTTATATCGAGCAGTACTTC. This codes for CASSLGQGYIEQYF.

This sequence joins TRBV4-1 and TRBJ2-7; tentative D call: TRBD1 (6 bases). The V gene lost 1 base and the J gene lost 2 bases, with 15 bases spanning the gap. The CDR3 is 16 residues long. CDR1 MGHRA and CDR2 YSYEKL come from the germline V gene. Here the CDR3 DNA reads TGCGCCAGCAGCCAAGCAATTGCAGGGGTCCCCTACGAGCAGTACTTC. The encoded protein is CASSQAIAGVPYEQYF.